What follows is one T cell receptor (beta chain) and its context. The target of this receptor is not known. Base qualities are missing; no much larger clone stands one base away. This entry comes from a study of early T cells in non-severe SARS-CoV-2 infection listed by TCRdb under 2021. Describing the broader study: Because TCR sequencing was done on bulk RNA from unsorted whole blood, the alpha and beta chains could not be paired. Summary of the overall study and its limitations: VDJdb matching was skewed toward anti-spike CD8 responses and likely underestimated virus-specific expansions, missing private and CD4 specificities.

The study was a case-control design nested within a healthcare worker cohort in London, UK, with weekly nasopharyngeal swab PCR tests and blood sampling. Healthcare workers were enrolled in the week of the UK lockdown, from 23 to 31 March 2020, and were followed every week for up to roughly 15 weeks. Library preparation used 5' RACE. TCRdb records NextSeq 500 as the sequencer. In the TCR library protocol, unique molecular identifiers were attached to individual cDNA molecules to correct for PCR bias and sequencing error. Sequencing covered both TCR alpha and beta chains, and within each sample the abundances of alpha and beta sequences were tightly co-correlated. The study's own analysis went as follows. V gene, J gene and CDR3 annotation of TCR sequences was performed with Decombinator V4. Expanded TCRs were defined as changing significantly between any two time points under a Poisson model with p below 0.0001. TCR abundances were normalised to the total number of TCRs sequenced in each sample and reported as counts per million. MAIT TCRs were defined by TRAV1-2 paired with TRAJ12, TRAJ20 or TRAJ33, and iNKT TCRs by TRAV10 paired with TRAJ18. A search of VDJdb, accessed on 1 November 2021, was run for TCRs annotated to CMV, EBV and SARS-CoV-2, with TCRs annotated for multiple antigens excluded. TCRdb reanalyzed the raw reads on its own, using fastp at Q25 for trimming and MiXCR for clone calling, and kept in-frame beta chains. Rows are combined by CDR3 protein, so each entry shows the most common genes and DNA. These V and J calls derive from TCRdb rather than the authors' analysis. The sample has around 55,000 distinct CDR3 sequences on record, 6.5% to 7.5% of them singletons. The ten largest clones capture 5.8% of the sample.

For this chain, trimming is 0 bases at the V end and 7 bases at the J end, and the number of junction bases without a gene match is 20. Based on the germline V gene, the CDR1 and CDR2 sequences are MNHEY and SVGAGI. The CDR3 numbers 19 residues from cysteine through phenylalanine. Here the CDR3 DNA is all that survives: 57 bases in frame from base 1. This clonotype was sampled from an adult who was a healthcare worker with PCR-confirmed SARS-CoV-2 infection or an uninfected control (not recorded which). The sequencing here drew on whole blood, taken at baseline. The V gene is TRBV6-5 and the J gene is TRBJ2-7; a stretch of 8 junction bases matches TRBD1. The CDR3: CASSYSIIVADRASREQYF. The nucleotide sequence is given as TGTGCCAGCAGTTACTCGATTATAGTTGCGGACAGGGCTTCGCGGGAGCAGTACTTC.